This T cell receptor beta chain stems from a study of PD-L1 blockade in urothelial cancer. CDR1 and CDR2 from the germline V gene are MDHEN and SYDVKM. With 9 bases removed from V and 6 bases from J, the gap between germline ends came to 20 bases. This CDR3 has 14 amino acids. The time point is: pretreatment peripheral blood. Repertoires were generated with immunoSEQ multiplex PCR, while TCRdb's copy carries only in-frame clones and drops some. The data hold over 35,000 clones, with around four fifths observed a single time. This clone was counted at least ten times. The receptor's source is a man older than 75 with urothelial cancer. The chain links TRBV28 to TRBJ1-2; D is undetermined. Sequencing was performed on PBMCs, taken around atezolizumab (anti-PD-L1) treatment. CDR3 loop: CASSQAQERDGYTF. The DNA of the CDR3 is TGTGCCAGTAGTCAAGCCCAGGAGAGGGATGGCTACACCTTC.